These T cell receptor beta chains were read from a single sample in a study of T cell changes during pregnancy in multiple sclerosis. TCRdb keeps only in-frame clones here, not all; method: immunoSEQ multiplex PCR. The sample lists some 30,000 clones, around nine tenths occurring once. The source material was CD8+ T cells from peripheral blood mononuclear cells, sampled before pregnancy. All receptors come from a female donor with multiple sclerosis, enrolled in a pregnancy study. The CDR3 runs from the conserved cysteine through the conserved F or W. Each record gives: D gene, V gene, J gene, CDR3 length, clone size, CDR3 DNA, CDR3 protein. D genes are given only for firm matches. Part of the rows lack a size; the others show once, few, many or a class for expanded clones.

D: -
V: TRBV18
J: TRBJ2-2
length: 16
size: -
DNA: TGTGCCAGCTCACCGTCAGGGGCGCAGGACACCGGGGAGCTGTTTTTT
CDR3: CASSPSGAQDTGELFF

D: -
V: TRBV4-1
J: TRBJ1-1
length: 16
size: -
DNA: TGCGCCAGCAGCCTCCCTCCAGGCTTAAAGAACACTGAAGCTTTCTTT
CDR3: CASSLPPGLKNTEAFF

D: TRBD1
V: TRBV28
J: TRBJ2-1
length: 15
size: -
DNA: TGTGCCAGCAGTATAGGACAGGGAATTTACAATGAGCAGTTCTTC
CDR3: CASSIGQGIYNEQFF

D: TRBD1
V: TRBV28
J: TRBJ1-1
length: 18
size: -
DNA: TGTGCCAGCAGTTACTGGACAGGGGGGATACACATGAACACTGAAGCTTTCTTT
CDR3: CASSYWTGGIHMNTEAFF

D: -
V: TRBV4-1
J: TRBJ2-7
length: 15
size: -
DNA: TGCGCCAGCAGCCGCCTTGAGGGCCTCCCCTACGAGCAGTACTTC
CDR3: CASSRLEGLPYEQYF

D: TRBD1
V: TRBV30
J: TRBJ1-1
length: 13
size: few
DNA: TGTGCCTGGACGACAGGGGGAGATGGTGAAGCTTTCTTT
CDR3: CAWTTGGDGEAFF

D: TRBD2
V: TRBV12-5
J: TRBJ2-1
length: 18
size: -
DNA: TGTGCTAGTGGTTTGGATGGGACTAGCGGGGGCCCCTACAATGAGCAGTTCTTC
CDR3: CASGLDGTSGGPYNEQFF

D: -
V: TRBV5-5
J: TRBJ1-4
length: 12
size: -
DNA: TGTGCCAGCAGCTGGGAGCGGGACACACTGTTTTTT
CDR3: CASSWERDTLFF

D: -
V: TRBV7-8
J: TRBJ2-7
length: 13
size: -
DNA: TGTGCCAGCAGCTCGGGGATTGGGTACGAGCAGTACTTC
CDR3: CASSSGIGYEQYF

D: TRBD1
V: TRBV19
J: TRBJ1-6
length: 14
size: -
DNA: TGTGCCAGTAGCCCCGGGACAGACAATTCACCCCTCCACTTT
CDR3: CASSPGTDNSPLHF

D: -
V: TRBV5-1
J: TRBJ2-1
length: 14
size: -
DNA: TGCGCCAGCAGCTTTGGGGGCGAGGACAATGAGCAGTTCTTC
CDR3: CASSFGGEDNEQFF

D: -
V: TRBV9
J: TRBJ1-1
length: 14
size: -
DNA: TGTGCCAGCAGCACAGACGAGGGTAGCACTGAAGCTTTCTTT
CDR3: CASSTDEGSTEAFF

D: -
V: TRBV15
J: TRBJ1-1
length: 14
size: few
DNA: TGTGCCACCAGCAGAGGCGGGGGAGACACTGAAGCTTTCTTT
CDR3: CATSRGGGDTEAFF

D: -
V: TRBV10-2
J: TRBJ1-2
length: 13
size: -
DNA: TGCGCCACCGGGACATCGAGCAACTATGGCTACACCTTC
CDR3: CATGTSSNYGYTF

D: TRBD1
V: TRBV6-6
J: TRBJ1-4
length: 14
size: -
DNA: TGTGCCAGCAGTTTCCAGGGGGTTAATGAAAAACTGTTTTTT
CDR3: CASSFQGVNEKLFF

D: -
V: TRBV15
J: TRBJ2-4
length: 13
size: -
DNA: TGTGCCTCCCCTACAACAGATAAAAACATTCAGTACTTC
CDR3: CASPTTDKNIQYF